These T cell receptor beta chains were read from a single sample in a study of T cells in Graves' hyperthyroidism and ophthalmopathy. TCRdb independently ran MiXCR on the multiplex PCR reads; one entry per CDR3 protein. This sample yields a few hundred thousand distinct CDR3 sequences, of which roughly 13% are seen a single time; roughly 35% belongs to the top ten. Sequencing used blood. The source is a woman aged 40-49 years with Graves' ophthalmopathy. CDR3s leave out the opening cysteine and the closing phenylalanine or tryptophan. The order of the fields is V gene, CDR3 length, CDR3 protein.

v_gene: TRBV10-3
len: 11
CDR3aa: AIGGATTGELF

v_gene: TRBV7-9
len: 12
CDR3aa: ASSFGTSSVEQF

v_gene: TRBV6-4
len: 12
CDR3aa: ASSRDGQGSEQY

v_gene: TRBV27
len: 14
CDR3aa: ASSLGDRLMSSGYT

v_gene: TRBV10-3
len: 10
CDR3aa: AISDEATEAF

v_gene: TRBV12-5
len: 14
CDR3aa: ASGGGPTPGSTEAF

v_gene: TRBV19
len: 14
CDR3aa: ASSALAGVSTDTQY

v_gene: TRBV6-1
len: 13
CDR3aa: ASSSPLAQGVVYT

v_gene: TRBV30
len: 13
CDR3aa: AWSGLGVGTDTQY

v_gene: TRBV25-1
len: 11
CDR3aa: ASRDKGQGEQF

v_gene: TRBV18
len: 16
CDR3aa: ASSHDRAVSFRIDTQY

v_gene: TRBV20-1
len: 13
CDR3aa: SAATSGRYHYEQY

v_gene: TRBV7-8
len: 13
CDR3aa: ASSPLSSGASPLH

v_gene: TRBV11-2
len: 11
CDR3aa: ASSSGQGDGYT

v_gene: TRBV13
len: 12
CDR3aa: ASSYTGTNEKLF

v_gene: TRBV20-1
len: 11
CDR3aa: SARGETRYGYT

v_gene: TRBV11-2
len: 15
CDR3aa: ASSLDHVWVRNNEQF

v_gene: TRBV15
len: 13
CDR3aa: ATTNDRRGNQPQH

v_gene: TRBV27
len: 13
CDR3aa: ASSTQSDRVEGYT

v_gene: TRBV30
len: 13
CDR3aa: AWIAASGRFAEQF

v_gene: TRBV7-2
len: 13
CDR3aa: ASSPRQGAGTEAF

v_gene: TRBV11-2
len: 9
CDR3aa: ASSSYYEQY

v_gene: TRBV3-1
len: 11
CDR3aa: ASSQDAGGGYT

v_gene: TRBV27
len: 9
CDR3aa: ASSFGGEQY

v_gene: TRBV3-1
len: 15
CDR3aa: ASSQGRLAGSGETQY

v_gene: TRBV11-2
len: 12
CDR3aa: ASSLLAGTGELF

v_gene: TRBV6-1
len: 13
CDR3aa: ASSPGTAGSYEQY

v_gene: TRBV12-3/TRBV12-4
len: 13
CDR3aa: ASSLGQGAYNEQF

v_gene: TRBV7-6
len: 9
CDR3aa: ASHDDNEQF

v_gene: TRBV2
len: 13
CDR3aa: ASSKEHGGNQPQY

v_gene: TRBV7-8
len: 13
CDR3aa: ASSSLPEGPDTQY

v_gene: TRBV7-9
len: 10
CDR3aa: ASSDTGPGYT

v_gene: TRBV27
len: 11
CDR3aa: ASSLSANYGYT

v_gene: TRBV27
len: 12
CDR3aa: ARSETGLSYGYT

v_gene: TRBV20-1
len: 11
CDR3aa: SARDLDTGELF

v_gene: TRBV2
len: 17
CDR3aa: ASSVASGRAGLGPNEQY

v_gene: TRBV27
len: 14
CDR3aa: ASSLFGSSGANVLT